The next 29 T cell receptor beta chains were all read from a single sample in a study of T-cell reconstitution after alpha-beta-depleted transplantation in children (TCRdb year 2016). Library preparation was by PCR. TCRdb names Illumina HiSeq 2500 as the instrument used. TCR library preparation used molecular barcoding, with unique molecular identifiers applied to normalize quantification of the TCRbeta repertoire. The public reads were reprocessed in TCRdb via fastp at Q25 and MiXCR, keeping in-frame beta chains. When rows share a CDR3 protein, they turn into one entry using the most common DNA and genes. A total of approximately 390,000 distinct CDR3 sequences appear in this sample, about 11% of them only once. Nearly 5.5% of the sample belongs to the ten largest clones. The sample was PBMCs from the stem cell graft donor, taken from the stem cell graft. These receptors all come from a human donor who donated a stem cell graft to a child with acute myeloid leukemia.

This clonotype came up many times. This sequence joins TRBV6-1 and TRBJ2-4, with 9 bases that match TRBD1. This CDR3 has 15 residues. J was trimmed by 3 bases and V by 6 bases; bases with no gene match: 6. Germline CDR1 MNHNS, CDR2 SASEGT. The CDR3 DNA reads TGTGCCAGCAGCTCACAGGGGGCAGGCAAAAACATTCAGTACTTC. It codes for CASSSQGAGKNIQYF.

Only a few counts were recorded for this clonotype. This chain uses TRBV5-1 with TRBJ1-1; 12 bases line up with TRBD1. CDR1 SGHRS and CDR2 YFSETQ come from the germline V gene. The V and J ends lost 4 bases and 7 bases, in that order; junction bases with no gene match: 5. CDR3 length equals 14 residues. CDR3: CASSEGQGAGEAFF. The DNA for the CDR3 is TGCGCCAGCAGCGAGGGACAGGGGGCAGGTGAAGCTTTCTTT. Supplemented by reference TRBV5-1 and TRBJ1-1, the full variable domain reads KAGVTQTPRYLIKTRGQQVTLSCSPISGHRSVSWYQQTPGQGLQFLFEYFSETQRNKGNFPGRFSGRQFSNSRSEMNVSTLELGDSALYLCASSEGQGAGEAFFGQGTRLTVV.

The chain employs TRBV9 and TRBJ2-5, with D perhaps TRBD2 (6 bases). Germline V gene data show CDR1 as SGDLS and CDR2 as YYNGEE. The CDR3 has 13 amino acids. V dropped 2 bases and J dropped 5 bases, with 10 bases sitting between them. In DNA, the CDR3 is TGTGCCAGCAGCGTGACTAGTCTGGAGACCCAGTACTTC. It is translated as CASSVTSLETQYF. Together with reference TRBV9 and TRBJ2-5, the CDR3 gives the full variable domain: DSGVTQTPKHLITATGQRVTLRCSPRSGDLSVYWYQQSLDQGLQFLIQYYNGEERAKGNILERFSAQQFPDLHSELNLSSLELGDSALYFCASSVTSLETQYFGPGTRLLVL.

The chain is built from TRBV5-6 and TRBJ2-7, with 12 bases fitting TRBD2. J lost 6 bases, V lost 0 bases, and 10 bases had no gene match. There are 17 residues in the CDR3. Looked up from germline, CDR1 is SGHDT and CDR2 is YYEEEE. CDR3 loop: CASSLVGLAGFKSEQYV. CDR3 sequence (DNA): TGTGCCAGCAGCTTGGTGGGACTAGCGGGTTTTAAGAGCGAGCAGTACGTC.

This clonotype appeared many times. The chain combines TRBV10-3 with TRBJ2-3, with D perhaps TRBD2 (7 bases). The CDR3 totals 17 residues. V lost 3 bases and J lost 2, with 18 bases in between. The germline V gene has CDR1 ENHRY and CDR2 SYGVKD. In DNA, the CDR3 is TGTGCCATCAGTGAAGGGGGGGTAATTTACCCCACAGATACGCAGTATTTT. Translating it yields CAISEGGVIYPTDTQYF.

In its sample, this clonotype was seen a few times. J is TRBJ2-5 and V is TRBV7-6, with TRBD2 matching 16 bases. The CDR3 is 18 residues long. The V segment lost 5 bases and the J segment 2 bases; nucleotides outside the gene matches: 8. CDR1 and CDR2 (germline): SGHVS, FNYEAQ. CDR3 sequence (DNA): TGTGCCAGCAGCCCGGGACTAGCGGGAGGGCCTGGGCAAGAGACCCAGTACTTC. It specifies CASSPGLAGGPGQETQYF.

CDR3 coding DNA: TGTGCCAGCAGCTTAATGGATAATTCACCCCTCCACTTT. Translating gives CASSLMDNSPLHF. The rearrangement links TRBV7-3 to TRBJ1-6, with D hard to call. V was trimmed by 1 base and J by 5 bases, leaving 3 bases between them. Germline V gives CDR1 SGHTA, CDR2 FQGTGA. The CDR3 covers 13 residues.

This clonotype turned up a few times. The chain joins TRBV6-1 to TRBJ2-7, with D tentatively TRBD1 (6 bases). Trimming pared 6 bases from V and 1 base from J, leaving 13 bases between. This CDR3 comprises 14 residues. Germline lookup yields CDR1 MNHNS and CDR2 SASEGT. The DNA for the CDR3 is TGTGCCAGCAGCTCGACAGGAGTTTCCTACGAGCAGTACTTC. Protein product: CASSSTGVSYEQYF.

This clonotype has more than one count but fewer than ten. The chain is built from TRBV29-1 and TRBJ2-7; D uncertain. The ends were cut back, 6 bases at V and 6 bases at J, with 15 bases in the middle. CDR1 and CDR2 (germline): SQVTM, ANQGSEA. CDR3 length: 12 amino acids. The CDR3 protein is CSVAWADSEQYF. The CDR3 bases are TGCAGCGTAGCGTGGGCCGATAGCGAGCAGTACTTC.

This clonotype was found a few times. The chain employs TRBV18 and TRBJ2-2; D uncertain. Deletions cut 3 bases from V and 1 base from J, with 6 bases between. Germline V gene sequence: CDR1 KGHSH, CDR2 LQKENI. This CDR3 spans 14 amino acids. This CDR3 reads CASSPLQNTGELFF. The CDR3 bases are TGTGCCAGCTCACCCCTCCAGAACACCGGGGAGCTGTTTTTT.

This rearrangement joins TRBV3-1 to TRBJ2-2, with 7 bases aligning to TRBD1. CDR1 and CDR2 (germline): LGHDT, YNNKEL (reference sequence). This CDR3 spans 14 amino acids. After removal of 6 bases from V and 2 bases from J, the junction contained 3 bases not matched to a gene. The CDR3 region is CASRRDSNTGELFF. CDR3 nucleotides: TGTGCCAGCAGGAGGGACAGCAACACCGGGGAGCTGTTTTTT.

This clonotype came up a few times. The CDR3 DNA reads TGCGCCAGCAGCTTGGCGCGGGGACAGGGACCTGCCGGGAAGTACTTC. It codes for CASSLARGQGPAGKYF. V and J are TRBV5-1 and TRBJ2-7, with TRBD1 matching over 9 bases. V trimming: 0 bases; J trimming: 11 bases; junction bases outside the gene matches: 15. This CDR3 has 16 residues. Germline lookup yields CDR1 SGHRS and CDR2 YFSETQ.

Ten or more counts support this clonotype. This chain uses TRBV7-2 with TRBJ2-5, with 10 bases lining up with TRBD2. The germline V gene has CDR1 SGHTA and CDR2 FQGNSA. After removal of 5 bases from V and 5 bases from J, the junction contained 2 bases not matched to a gene. The CDR3 runs 13 residues. This chain's CDR3 is CASSRTSGETQYF. CDR3 bases: TGTGCCAGCAGCCGGACTAGCGGCGAGACCCAGTACTTC.

In this sample, this clonotype turned up a few times. This chain uses TRBV20-1 with TRBJ2-1, with 15 bases lining up with TRBD2. Trimming cost V 6 bases and J 2 bases; bases outside gene matches: 5. Germline CDR1 DFQATT, CDR2 SNEGSKA (reference sequence). The CDR3 spans 16 residues. CDR3 protein: CSAQGLAGGAYNEQFF. For the CDR3, the DNA is TGCAGTGCCCAGGGACTAGCGGGGGGAGCCTACAATGAGCAGTTCTTC.

The chain combines TRBV6-5 with TRBJ1-2; D unclear. Germline CDR1 reads MNHEY; CDR2 reads SVGAGI. This CDR3 contains 13 residues. V shed 4 bases and J shed 2 bases, with 8 bases lying between them. The DNA for the CDR3 is TGTGCCAGCAGTTTCGAACGAAACTATGGCTACACCTTC. Translated: CASSFERNYGYTF.

This clonotype came up a few times. This chain uses TRBV10-3 with TRBJ1-1; 8 nucleotides match TRBD1. The CDR3 is 16 amino acids. CDR1 is ENHRY and CDR2 is SYGVKD in the germline V gene. V lost 4 bases and J lost 5; bases outside the gene matches: 12. CDR3: CAISGSRDRSRTEAFF. CDR3 nucleotide sequence: TGTGCCATCAGTGGTTCCCGGGACAGGTCGAGGACTGAAGCTTTCTTT.

This clonotype was picked up a small number of times. The chain links TRBV29-1 to TRBJ1-1; 10 bases agree with TRBD1. Germline assignment: CDR1 SQVTM and CDR2 ANQGSEA. The CDR3 is 16 amino acids. The ends lost 4 bases at V and 0 bases at J; junction bases unmatched: 8. The CDR3 DNA follows: TGCAGCGTTGTGGTACGACAGGGGGCCATGAACACTGAAGCTTTCTTT. Its protein is CSVVVRQGAMNTEAFF.

The V gene is TRBV6-4, the J gene TRBJ2-2, with D possibly being TRBD2 (5 bases). The CDR3 has 15 amino acids. CDR1 MRHNA and CDR2 SNTAGT come from the germline V gene. Trimming removed 0 bases at V and 7 bases at J, with 12 bases between. CDR3 amino acids: CASSDSYKGVGELFF. CDR3 nucleotide sequence: TGTGCCAGCAGTGACTCGTACAAGGGAGTCGGGGAGCTGTTTTTT.

The chain employs TRBV7-2 and TRBJ2-1; possible D gene TRBD1, 5 bases. The ends were cut back, 1 base at V and 0 bases at J, with 10 bases in the middle. Germline CDR1 SGHTA, CDR2 FQGNSA. This CDR3 spans 16 amino acids. The CDR3 region is CASSLGRVSSYNEQFF. The CDR3 DNA reads as TGTGCCAGCAGCTTAGGCAGGGTAAGCTCCTACAATGAGCAGTTCTTC.

This clonotype was seen many times. This chain connects TRBV7-2 to TRBJ2-1; perhaps D is TRBD1 or TRBD2 (5 bases each). CDR1 and CDR2 from the germline V gene are SGHTA and FQGNSA. The CDR3 spans 15 residues. V lost 5 bases, J lost 4 bases, and 15 bases lay in between. The DNA for the CDR3 is TGTGCCAGCAGCACGTCCTCGGGGCTTTACAATGAGCAGTTCTTC. It specifies CASSTSSGLYNEQFF.

This clonotype was picked up a small number of times. The chain combines TRBV5-1 with TRBJ2-4; no clear D gene. The V gene's germline CDR1 is SGHRS and CDR2 YFSETQ. CDR3 length: 11 amino acids. The V end lost 7 bases, the J end lost 8 bases, and 10 bases lay between the germline ends. DNA for the CDR3: TGCGCCAGCCGGAGCGAGGACATTCAGTACTTC. Amino acids: CASRSEDIQYF.

This clonotype has only a few counts. This rearrangement joins TRBV14 to TRBJ2-1; D perhaps matches TRBD1 (6 bases). The V and J ends lost 2 bases and 0 bases respectively, with 11 bases between them. The CDR3 length is 16 residues. CDR1 is SGHDN, CDR2 FVKESK, per germline. CDR3 residues: CASSQYRVNSYNEQFF. In DNA form, the CDR3 reads TGTGCCAGCAGCCAATACAGGGTCAACTCCTACAATGAGCAGTTCTTC.

The chain couples TRBV5-1 to TRBJ2-1; D assignment may be TRBD1 or TRBD2 (6 bases each). This CDR3 contains 13 residues. CDR1 and CDR2 from the germline V gene are SGHRS and YFSETQ. Deletions cut 1 base from V and 6 bases from J, with 8 bases between. The CDR3 protein is CASSLKGGNEQFF. For the CDR3, the DNA is TGCGCCAGCAGCTTGAAGGGGGGCAATGAGCAGTTCTTC.

The table lists this clonotype with a few counts. The rearrangement links TRBV4-3 to TRBJ2-4; perhaps TRBD2 as D (6 bases). This CDR3 has 14 amino acids. Germline V gene lookup returns CDR1 LGHNA and CDR2 YSLEER. Trimming removed 4 bases at V and 7 bases at J, with 14 bases between. CDR3 DNA sequence: TGCGCCAGCAGCCCAACCGCCAGCGGGAACATTCAGTACTTC. This encodes CASSPTASGNIQYF.

The chain is built from TRBV3-1 and TRBJ2-1; 8 nucleotides match TRBD1. V gave up 5 bases and J gave up 0 bases; unmatched junction bases: 6. CDR3 length: 16 residues. Per germline, CDR1 LGHDT and CDR2 YNNKEL (reference sequence). The CDR3 region is CASSSRQGPSYNEQFF. CDR3 nucleotides: TGTGCCAGCAGCTCACGACAGGGGCCCTCCTACAATGAGCAGTTCTTC.

This clonotype has more than one count but fewer than ten. V is TRBV5-1 and J is TRBJ2-1; weak D call: TRBD1 (6 bases). This CDR3 comprises 16 residues. The germline V gene encodes CDR1 SGHRS and CDR2 YFSETQ. The V end lost 4 bases, the J end lost 8 bases, and 22 bases lay between the germline ends. CDR3 DNA: TGCGCCAGCAGCAGGGAAACAGGGTTGTGGGTCGATGAGCAGTTCTTC. This encodes CASSRETGLWVDEQFF.

The V and J genes are TRBV7-2 and TRBJ1-1; D is perhaps TRBD1 (6 bases). Germline values: CDR1 SGHTA, CDR2 FQGNSA. V was clipped by 5 bases and J by 10 bases, with 17 bases between them. The CDR3 runs to 13 residues. The CDR3 DNA follows: TGTGCCAGCAGCCCCGAGTGGGGGCGGCGAGCTTTCTTT. This gives the protein CASSPEWGRRAFF.

This clonotype was counted only a few times. The germline gene is not matched at one end of the junction; a read error may be the cause. This chain links TRBV12-3 or TRBV12-4 with TRBJ2-1; 12 bases align to TRBD2. The CDR3 covers 15 residues. The CDR3, as DNA: TGTGCCAGCAGTCTAGCGGGAGGGCCTAGTGGTGAGCAGTTCTTC. Its protein product is CASSLAGGPSGEQFF.

This clonotype has a handful of counts. The rearrangement uses TRBV5-4 and TRBJ2-3, with D perhaps assigned TRBD1 or TRBD2 (6 bases each). The germline gives CDR1 SGHNT, CDR2 YYREEE (reference sequence). Trimming left V 1 base short and J 5 bases short, with 20 bases between. The CDR3 contains 17 residues. CDR3 nucleotides: TGTGCCAGCAGCTTGACCCGCCCGGGGGCTATCATAGATACGCAGTATTTT. Protein sequence: CASSLTRPGAIIDTQYF.